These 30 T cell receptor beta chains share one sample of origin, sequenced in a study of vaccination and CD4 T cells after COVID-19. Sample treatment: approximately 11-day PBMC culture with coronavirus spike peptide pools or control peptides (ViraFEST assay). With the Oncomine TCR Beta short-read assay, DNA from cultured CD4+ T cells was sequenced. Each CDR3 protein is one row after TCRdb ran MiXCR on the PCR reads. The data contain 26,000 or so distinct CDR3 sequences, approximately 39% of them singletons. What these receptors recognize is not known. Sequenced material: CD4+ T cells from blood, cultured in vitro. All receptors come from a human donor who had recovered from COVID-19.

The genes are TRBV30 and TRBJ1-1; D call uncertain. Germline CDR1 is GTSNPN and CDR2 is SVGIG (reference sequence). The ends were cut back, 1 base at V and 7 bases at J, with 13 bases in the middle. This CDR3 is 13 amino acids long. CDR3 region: CAWSEGADLEAFF. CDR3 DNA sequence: TGTGCCTGGAGTGAGGGCGCGGACCTTGAAGCTTTCTTT.

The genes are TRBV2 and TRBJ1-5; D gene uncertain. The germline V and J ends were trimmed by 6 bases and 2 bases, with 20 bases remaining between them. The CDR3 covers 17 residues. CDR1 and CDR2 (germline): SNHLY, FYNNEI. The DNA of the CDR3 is TGTGCCAGCAGGGTGCAGACGCTTTCGACGGGCAATCAGCCCCAGCATTTT. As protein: CASRVQTLSTGNQPQHF.

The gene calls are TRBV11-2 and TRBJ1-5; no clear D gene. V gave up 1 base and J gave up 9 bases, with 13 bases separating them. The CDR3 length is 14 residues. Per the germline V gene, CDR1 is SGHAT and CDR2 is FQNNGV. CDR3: CASSLGQEIWPQHF. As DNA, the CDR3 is TGTGCCAGCAGCTTAGGGCAGGAGATTTGGCCCCAGCATTTT.

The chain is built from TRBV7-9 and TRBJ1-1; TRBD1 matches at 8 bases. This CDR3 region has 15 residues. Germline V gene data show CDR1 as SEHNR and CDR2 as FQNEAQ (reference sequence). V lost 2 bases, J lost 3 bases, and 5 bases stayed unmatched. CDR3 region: CASSLTQQGDTEAFF. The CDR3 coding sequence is TGTGCCAGCAGCTTAACCCAACAGGGGGACACTGAAGCTTTCTTT.

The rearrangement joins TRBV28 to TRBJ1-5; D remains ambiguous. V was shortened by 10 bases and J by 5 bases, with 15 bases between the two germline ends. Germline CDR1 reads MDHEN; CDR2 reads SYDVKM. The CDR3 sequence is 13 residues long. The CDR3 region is CATLDTSYQPQHF. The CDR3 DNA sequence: TGTGCCACCCTAGACACCAGCTATCAGCCCCAGCATTTT.

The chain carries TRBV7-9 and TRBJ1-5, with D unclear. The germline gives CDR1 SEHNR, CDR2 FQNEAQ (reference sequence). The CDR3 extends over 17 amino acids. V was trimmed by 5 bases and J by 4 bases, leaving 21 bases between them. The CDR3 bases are TGTGCCAGCAGCCCACTATACTCAGCCTCGCTAAATCAGCCCCAGCATTTT. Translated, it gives CASSPLYSASLNQPQHF. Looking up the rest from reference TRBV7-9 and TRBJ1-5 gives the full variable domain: DTGVSQNPRHKITKRGQNVTFRCDPISEHNRLYWYRQTLGQGPEFLTYFQNEAQLEKSRLLSDRFSAERPKGSFSTLEIQRTEQGDSAMYLCASSPLYSASLNQPQHFGDGTRLSIL.

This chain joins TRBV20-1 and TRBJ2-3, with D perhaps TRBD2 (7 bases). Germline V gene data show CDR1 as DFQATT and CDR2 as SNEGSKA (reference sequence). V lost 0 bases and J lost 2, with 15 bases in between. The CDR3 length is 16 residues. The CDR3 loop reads CSARDRGGASTDTQYF. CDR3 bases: TGCAGTGCTAGAGATCGTGGGGGGGCCTCCACAGATACGCAGTATTTT.

The CDR3 region has the DNA TGTGCCAGCAGCGCGACAGGGAATCAGCCCCAGCATTTT. Protein product: CASSATGNQPQHF. V is TRBV9 and J is TRBJ1-5, with TRBD1 matching over 7 bases. From germline, CDR1 is SGDLS and CDR2 YYNGEE. The CDR3 sequence is 13 residues long. The V segment lost 3 bases and the J segment 4 bases; nucleotides outside the gene matches: 1.

CDR3 region: CASSQDGGSWSTEAFF. CDR3 in DNA: TGCGCCAGCAGCCAAGATGGGGGTTCTTGGAGCACTGAAGCTTTCTTT. V usage is TRBV5-1 and J usage is TRBJ1-1, with D possibly being TRBD1 (5 bases). From germline, CDR1 is SGHRS and CDR2 YFSETQ. The V end was cut by 4 bases, the J end by 4 bases, with 20 bases between. There are 16 residues in the CDR3.

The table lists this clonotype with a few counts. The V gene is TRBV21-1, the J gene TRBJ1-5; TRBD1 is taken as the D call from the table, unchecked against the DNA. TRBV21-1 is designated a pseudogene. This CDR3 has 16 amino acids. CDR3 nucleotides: TGTGCCAGCAGCAACCTTTGGGAAGGGGGGGACCAGCCCCAGCATTTT. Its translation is CASSNLWEGGDQPQHF.

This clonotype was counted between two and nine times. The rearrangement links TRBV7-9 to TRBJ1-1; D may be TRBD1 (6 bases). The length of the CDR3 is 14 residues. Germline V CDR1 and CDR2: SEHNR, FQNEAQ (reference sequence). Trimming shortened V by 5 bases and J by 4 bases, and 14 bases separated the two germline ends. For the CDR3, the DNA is TGTGCCAGCAGCGCACAGGGTAGGTTCACTGAAGCTTTCTTT. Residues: CASSAQGRFTEAFF.

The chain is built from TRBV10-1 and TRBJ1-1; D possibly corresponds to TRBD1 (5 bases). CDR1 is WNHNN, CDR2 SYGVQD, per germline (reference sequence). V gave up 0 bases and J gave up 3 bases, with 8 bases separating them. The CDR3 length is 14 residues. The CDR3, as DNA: TGCGCCAGCAGTGAGTCCGGCAGGGACACTGAAGCTTTCTTT. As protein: CASSESGRDTEAFF.

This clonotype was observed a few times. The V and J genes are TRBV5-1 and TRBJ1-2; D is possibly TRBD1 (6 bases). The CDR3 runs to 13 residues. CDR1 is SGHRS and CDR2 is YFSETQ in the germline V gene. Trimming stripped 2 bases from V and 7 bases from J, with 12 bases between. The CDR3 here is CASSLGGAGGYTF. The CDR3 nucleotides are TGCGCCAGCAGCTTAGGGGGGGCCGGTGGCTACACCTTC.

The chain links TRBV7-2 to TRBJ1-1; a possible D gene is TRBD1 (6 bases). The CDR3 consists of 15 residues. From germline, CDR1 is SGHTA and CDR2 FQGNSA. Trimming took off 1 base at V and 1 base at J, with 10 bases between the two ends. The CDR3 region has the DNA TGTGCCAGCAGCTTAGGGGGGGCCGGGAACACTGAAGCTTTCTTT. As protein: CASSLGGAGNTEAFF.

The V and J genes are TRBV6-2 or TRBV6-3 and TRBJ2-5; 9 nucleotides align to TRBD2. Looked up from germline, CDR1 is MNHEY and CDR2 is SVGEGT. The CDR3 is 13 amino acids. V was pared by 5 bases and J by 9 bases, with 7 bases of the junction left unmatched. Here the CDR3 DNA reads TGTGCCAGCAGTCGACTAGCGGAGACGGCCCAGTACTTC. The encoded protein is CASSRLAETAQYF.

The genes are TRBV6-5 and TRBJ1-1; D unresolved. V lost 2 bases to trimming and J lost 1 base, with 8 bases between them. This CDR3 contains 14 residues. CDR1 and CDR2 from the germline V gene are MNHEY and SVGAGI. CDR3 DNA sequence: TGTGCCAGCAGTTACAGTTTCGCGAACACTGAAGCTTTCTTT. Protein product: CASSYSFANTEAFF.

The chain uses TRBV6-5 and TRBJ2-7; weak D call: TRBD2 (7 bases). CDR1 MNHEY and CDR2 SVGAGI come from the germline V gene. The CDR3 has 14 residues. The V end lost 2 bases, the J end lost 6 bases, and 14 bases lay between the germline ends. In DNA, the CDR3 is TGTGCCAGCAGTTACAGGGGGGGCATCGGCGAGCAGTACTTC. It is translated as CASSYRGGIGEQYF.

The CDR3 loop is CASFPQALNTEAFF. CDR3 bases: TGTGCCAGCTTCCCACAGGCATTGAACACTGAAGCTTTCTTT. The chain joins TRBV18 to TRBJ1-1, with D maybe TRBD1 (5 bases). Germline V lookup: CDR1 KGHSH, CDR2 LQKENI. The CDR3 sequence is 14 residues long. V gave up 7 bases and J gave up 0 bases, with 12 bases separating them.

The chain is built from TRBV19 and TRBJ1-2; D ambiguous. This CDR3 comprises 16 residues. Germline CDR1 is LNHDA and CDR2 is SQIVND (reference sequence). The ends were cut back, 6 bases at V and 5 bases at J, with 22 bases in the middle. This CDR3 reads CASSPSVKAGGYGYTF. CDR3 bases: TGTGCCAGTAGCCCATCGGTTAAGGCAGGCGGATATGGCTACACCTTC.

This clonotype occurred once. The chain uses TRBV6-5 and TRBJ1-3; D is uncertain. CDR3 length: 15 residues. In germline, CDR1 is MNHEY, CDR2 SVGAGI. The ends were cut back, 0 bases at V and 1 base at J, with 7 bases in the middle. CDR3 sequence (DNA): TGTGCCAGCAGTTACTCGAGGTTGTCTGGAAACACCATATATTTT. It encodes CASSYSRLSGNTIYF.

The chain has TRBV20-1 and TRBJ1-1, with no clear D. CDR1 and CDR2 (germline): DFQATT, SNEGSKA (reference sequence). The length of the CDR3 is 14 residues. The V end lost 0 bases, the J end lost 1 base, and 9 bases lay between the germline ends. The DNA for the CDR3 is TGCAGTGCTAGAGATCGGGCGGGGAACACTGAAGCTTTCTTT. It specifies CSARDRAGNTEAFF.

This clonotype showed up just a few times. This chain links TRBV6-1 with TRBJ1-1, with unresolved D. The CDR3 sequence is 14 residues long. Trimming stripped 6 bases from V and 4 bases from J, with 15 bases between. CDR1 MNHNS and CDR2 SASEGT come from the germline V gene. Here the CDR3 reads CASRLDRVRTEAFF. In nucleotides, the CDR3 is TGTGCCAGCAGGTTAGATAGGGTCCGCACTGAAGCTTTCTTT.

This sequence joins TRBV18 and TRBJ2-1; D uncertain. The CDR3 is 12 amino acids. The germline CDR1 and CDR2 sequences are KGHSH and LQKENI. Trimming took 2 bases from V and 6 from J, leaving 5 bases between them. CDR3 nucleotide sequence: TGTGCCAGCTCACCATATCCCAATGAGCAGTTCTTC. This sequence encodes CASSPYPNEQFF.

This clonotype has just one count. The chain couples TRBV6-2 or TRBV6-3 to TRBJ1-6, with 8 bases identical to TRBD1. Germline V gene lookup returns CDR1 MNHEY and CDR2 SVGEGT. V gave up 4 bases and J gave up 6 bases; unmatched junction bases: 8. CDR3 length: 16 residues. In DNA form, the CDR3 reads TGTGCCAGCAGTTTTACGGTGGGACAGGTTAATTCACCCCTCCACTTT. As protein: CASSFTVGQVNSPLHF.

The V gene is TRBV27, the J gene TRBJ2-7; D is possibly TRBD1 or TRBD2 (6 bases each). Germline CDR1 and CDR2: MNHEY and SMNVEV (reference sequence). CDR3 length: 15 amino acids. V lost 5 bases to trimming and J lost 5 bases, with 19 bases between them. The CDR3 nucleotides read TGTGCCAGCAGTAAGCTGGGGGGCGGAGAGGACGAGCAGTACTTC. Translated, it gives CASSKLGGGEDEQYF.

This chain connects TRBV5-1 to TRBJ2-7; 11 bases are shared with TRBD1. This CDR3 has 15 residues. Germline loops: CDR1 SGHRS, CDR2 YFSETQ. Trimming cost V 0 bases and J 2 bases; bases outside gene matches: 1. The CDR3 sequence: CASSLEGQGAYEQYF. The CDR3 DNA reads TGCGCCAGCAGCTTGGAGGGACAGGGGGCCTACGAGCAGTACTTC.

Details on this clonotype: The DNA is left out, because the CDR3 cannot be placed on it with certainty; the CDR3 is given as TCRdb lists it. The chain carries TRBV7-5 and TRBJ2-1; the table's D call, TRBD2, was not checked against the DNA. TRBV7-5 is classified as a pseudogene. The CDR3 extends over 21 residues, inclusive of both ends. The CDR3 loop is CISVPEAPGWLSGGPGDEQFF.

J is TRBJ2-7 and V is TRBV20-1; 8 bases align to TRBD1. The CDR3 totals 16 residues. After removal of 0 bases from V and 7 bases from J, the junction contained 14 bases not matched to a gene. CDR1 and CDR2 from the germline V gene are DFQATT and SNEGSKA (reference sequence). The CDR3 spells CSARDWSGQGFKEQYF. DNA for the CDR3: TGCAGTGCTAGAGATTGGTCAGGACAGGGTTTTAAGGAGCAGTACTTC.

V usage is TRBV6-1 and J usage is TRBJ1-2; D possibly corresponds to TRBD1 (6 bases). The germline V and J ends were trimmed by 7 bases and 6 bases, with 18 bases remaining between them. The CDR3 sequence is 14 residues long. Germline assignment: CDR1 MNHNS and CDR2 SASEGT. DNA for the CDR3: TGTGCCAGCACCGAAGGCCAGGGGATTCATGGCTACACCTTC. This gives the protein CASTEGQGIHGYTF.

DNA of the CDR3: TGTGCCAGCACCGCCGGGAGCTCTGGGGCCAACGTCCTGACTTTC. Protein product: CASTAGSSGANVLTF. This chain links TRBV28 with TRBJ2-6, with D perhaps matching TRBD2 (6 bases). V lost 7 bases to trimming and J lost 0 bases, with 10 bases between them. The CDR3 is 15 residues long. Germline V CDR1 and CDR2: MDHEN, SYDVKM.